This T cell receptor (beta chain) is drawn from a study of shared clonotypes between healthy human individuals. Roughly 90 million PBMCs served as the genomic DNA source for unsorted samples. Germline lookup yields CDR1 DFQATT and CDR2 SNEGSKA (reference sequence). V was cut by 0 bases and J by 10 bases, with 10 bases left in between. This CDR3 region has 11 residues. Running of the assay took place at deep level. This table comes from immunoSEQ multiplex PCR, and its TCRdb copy is limited to in-frame clones, with some not included. The sample carries about 490,000 clones, around 80% recorded once. The V call is TRBV20-1, the J call TRBJ2-7; D remains ambiguous. Sequencing input: PBMCs. The sequence was obtained from a woman between 40 and 50 years old in good health. Some clones in this sample may be carry-over from other donors' samples. As DNA, the CDR3 is TGCAGTGCTAGAGATAATCCCTACCAGTACTTC. Translating gives CSARDNPYQYF.